This is a list of T cell receptor beta chains from one sample in a study of T-cell reconstitution after alpha-beta-depleted transplantation in children. TCRdb redid the calling of the PCR reads with MiXCR, one entry per CDR3 protein. This sample carries about 340,000 distinct CDR3 sequences, 10% to 15% of them seen once, and the ten largest clones take around 4.5%. Material: PBMCs, obtained from the stem cell graft. Every receptor here comes from a human donor who donated a stem cell graft to a child with Fanconi anemia. The CDR3 runs from the conserved cysteine through the conserved F or W. The order of the fields is V gene, J gene, clone size, D gene, CDR3 DNA, CDR3 protein. The D gene is left open where the match is weak. Size is omitted from some rows. Given values are once, few, many or a class for expanded clones.

V: TRBV7-3
J: TRBJ1-2
size: NA
D: NA
DNA: TGTGCCAGCAGCTTAGGTCCAGGCGAGAACTATGGCTACACCTTC
CDR3: CASSLGPGENYGYTF

V: TRBV3-1
J: TRBJ2-7
size: few
D: NA
DNA: TGTGCCAGCAGCCCAGGACAACCTAGCAACGAGCAGTACTTC
CDR3: CASSPGQPSNEQYF

V: TRBV7-9
J: TRBJ2-2
size: NA
D: NA
DNA: TGTGCCAGCAGCTTAAAACTGCGGGCCGGGGAGCTGTTTTTT
CDR3: CASSLKLRAGELFF

V: TRBV5-6
J: TRBJ2-7
size: NA
D: TRBD1
DNA: TGTGCCAGCAGCTGGGACAGAAATTCCTACGAGCAGTACTTC
CDR3: CASSWDRNSYEQYF

V: TRBV7-2
J: TRBJ2-5
size: many
D: NA
DNA: TGTGCCAGCAGCCCGAATCGGGCAGAGACCCAGTACTTC
CDR3: CASSPNRAETQYF

V: TRBV10-1
J: TRBJ2-1
size: many
D: NA
DNA: TGCGCCAGCAGTGATCCGGGGGACAATGAGCAGTTCTTC
CDR3: CASSDPGDNEQFF

V: TRBV10-3
J: TRBJ1-3
size: few
D: TRBD1
DNA: TGTGCCATCAGAGCCGGGACAGGGGACGGAAACACCATATATTTT
CDR3: CAIRAGTGDGNTIYF

V: TRBV11-1
J: TRBJ2-6
size: NA
D: NA
DNA: TGTGCCAGCAGTACTTCTATCTCTGGGGCCAACGTCCTGACTTTC
CDR3: CASSTSISGANVLTF

V: TRBV20-1
J: TRBJ2-3
size: NA
D: NA
DNA: TGCAGTGCTAGAGATACTGTGACAGGTCCCACAGATACGCAGTATTTT
CDR3: CSARDTVTGPTDTQYF

V: TRBV29-1
J: TRBJ1-2
size: few
D: NA
DNA: TGCAGCGTCACAGGGCAGACTAACTATGGCTACACCTTC
CDR3: CSVTGQTNYGYTF

V: TRBV12-3/TRBV12-4
J: TRBJ1-4
size: few
D: NA
DNA: TGTGCCAGCAGCTCTGGGGAATCAAGCTATATTAATGAAAAACTGTTTTTT
CDR3: CASSSGESSYINEKLFF

V: TRBV20-1
J: TRBJ1-3
size: few
D: TRBD1
DNA: TGCAGTGCCCGTCAGGGGGCCCGTTGGAACACCATATATTTT
CDR3: CSARQGARWNTIYF

V: TRBV20-1
J: TRBJ2-1
size: few
D: TRBD1
DNA: TGCAGTGCTTTCCAAACCTACAGGGGTTCCTACAATGAGCAGTTCTTC
CDR3: CSAFQTYRGSYNEQFF

V: TRBV11-2
J: TRBJ2-3
size: few
D: NA
DNA: TGTGCCAGCAGCTTAGGAAGAAATCTGGGGGCAGATACGCAGTATTTT
CDR3: CASSLGRNLGADTQYF

V: TRBV5-1
J: TRBJ1-1
size: many
D: NA
DNA: TGCGCCAGCAGCTTGACCATGAACACTGAAGCTTTCTTT
CDR3: CASSLTMNTEAFF

V: TRBV11-1
J: TRBJ2-6
size: NA
D: TRBD1
DNA: TGTGCCAGCAGCTCAGCTTTGAGCACAGGGGTCTCTGGGGCCAACGTCCTGACTTTC
CDR3: CASSSALSTGVSGANVLTF

V: TRBV4-3
J: TRBJ2-1
size: few
D: TRBD2
DNA: TGCGCCAGCAGCCAAGAAGGGAGCGGGGGAATCGGTAATGAGCAGTTCTTC
CDR3: CASSQEGSGGIGNEQFF

V: TRBV9
J: TRBJ1-1
size: few
D: NA
DNA: TGTGCCAGCAGCGTTTCAGGGGTAGGCACTGAAGCTTTCTTT
CDR3: CASSVSGVGTEAFF

V: TRBV20-1
J: TRBJ1-1
size: many
D: NA
DNA: TGCAGTGCCTTTCCGTCAACCCAGTGGGACACTGAAGCTTTCTTT
CDR3: CSAFPSTQWDTEAFF

V: TRBV5-1
J: TRBJ2-3
size: many
D: NA
DNA: TGTGCCAGCAGCTTGGCCGCTTCCACAGATACGCAGTATTTT
CDR3: CASSLAASTDTQYF

V: TRBV5-1
J: TRBJ2-1
size: NA
D: TRBD2
DNA: TGCGCCAGCAGCTCGATTGGGACTAGCGGGGGGGAAAACTACAATGAGCAGTTCTTC
CDR3: CASSSIGTSGGENYNEQFF

V: TRBV25-1
J: TRBJ2-5
size: NA
D: NA
DNA: TGTGCCAGCAGTCGAGGCGGAGCACAAGAGACCCAGTACTTC
CDR3: CASSRGGAQETQYF

V: TRBV7-2
J: TRBJ2-5
size: NA
D: NA
DNA: TGTGCCAGCAGCCAGGAATCTACCGCGGTAACTAAGTACTTC
CDR3: CASSQESTAVTKYF

V: TRBV7-2
J: TRBJ2-1
size: NA
D: TRBD2
DNA: TGTGCCAGCAGCTTAGCAGGGACTAGCGGGGCAAACAATGAGCAGTTCTTC
CDR3: CASSLAGTSGANNEQFF

V: TRBV11-2
J: TRBJ1-3
size: few
D: NA
DNA: TGTGCCAGCAGCTTTACAGCGGCTGGAAACACCATATATTTT
CDR3: CASSFTAAGNTIYF

V: TRBV30
J: TRBJ2-3
size: many
D: TRBD1
DNA: TGTGCCTGGGGGACAGGGATTAGCACAGATACGCAGTATTTT
CDR3: CAWGTGISTDTQYF

V: TRBV3-1
J: TRBJ2-1
size: NA
D: TRBD2
DNA: TGTGCCAGCAGCCAAGATACTAGCGCGTCCTCCTACAATGAGCAGTTCTTC
CDR3: CASSQDTSASSYNEQFF

V: TRBV6-2/TRBV6-3
J: TRBJ2-3
size: NA
D: NA
DNA: TGTGCCATTAAGAGAGAGGGGATCACAGATACGCAGTATTTT
CDR3: CAIKREGITDTQYF

V: TRBV12-3/TRBV12-4
J: TRBJ2-1
size: many
D: NA
DNA: TGTGCCAGCAGAAAACAGGGAGTCACCTACAATGAGCAGTTCTTC
CDR3: CASRKQGVTYNEQFF

V: TRBV4-3
J: TRBJ2-1
size: NA
D: TRBD2
DNA: TGCGCCAGCAGCCAAGTTCTAGCGGGGGTCAGTGAGCAGTTCTTC
CDR3: CASSQVLAGVSEQFF

V: TRBV4-1
J: TRBJ2-1
size: few
D: NA
DNA: TGCGCCAGCAGCCAGCCCTGGGAGGTAGAGCAGTTCTTC
CDR3: CASSQPWEVEQFF

V: TRBV5-4
J: TRBJ2-3
size: many
D: TRBD2
DNA: TGTGCCAGCAGCTTTGACATTGGACTAGCGGGGGGACTTAGCACAGATACGCAGTATTTT
CDR3: CASSFDIGLAGGLSTDTQYF

V: TRBV4-2
J: TRBJ1-1
size: few
D: NA
DNA: TGTGCCAGCAGCCAAGACCCTAGACAGAACACTGAAGCTTTCTTT
CDR3: CASSQDPRQNTEAFF

V: TRBV28
J: TRBJ1-2
size: few
D: NA
DNA: TGTGCCAGCAGTCTTTCCCGGGGTTTGGGAGGCTACACCTTC
CDR3: CASSLSRGLGGYTF

V: TRBV27
J: TRBJ1-5
size: NA
D: NA
DNA: TGTGCCAGCAGTCCGACACTCAATCAGCCCCAGCATTTT
CDR3: CASSPTLNQPQHF